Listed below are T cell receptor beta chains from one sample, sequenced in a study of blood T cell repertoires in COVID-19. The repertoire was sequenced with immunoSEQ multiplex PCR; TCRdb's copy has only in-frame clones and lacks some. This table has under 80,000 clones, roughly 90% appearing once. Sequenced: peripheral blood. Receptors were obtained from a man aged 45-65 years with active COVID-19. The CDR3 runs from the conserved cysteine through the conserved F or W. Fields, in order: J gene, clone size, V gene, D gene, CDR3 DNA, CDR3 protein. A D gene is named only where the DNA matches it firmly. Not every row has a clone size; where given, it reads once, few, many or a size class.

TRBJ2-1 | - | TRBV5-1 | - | TGCGCCAGCAGCTTGACCCCCGGCAATGAGCAGTTCTTC | CASSLTPGNEQFF
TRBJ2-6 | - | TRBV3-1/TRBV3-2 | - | TGTGCCAGCAGCCCTTCTGGGGCCAACGTCCTGACTTTC | CASSPSGANVLTF
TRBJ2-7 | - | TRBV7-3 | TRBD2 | TGTGCCAGCAGCTTAGGTAGCGGGAGAAGCTACGAGCAGTACTTC | CASSLGSGRSYEQYF
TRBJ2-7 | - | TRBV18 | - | TGTGCCAGCTCACCAGAGACAGGCGAGCAGTACTTC | CASSPETGEQYF
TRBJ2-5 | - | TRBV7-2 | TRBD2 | TGTGCCAGCAGCTTAGCGGTCGGGGGGGAGACCCAGTACTTC | CASSLAVGGETQYF
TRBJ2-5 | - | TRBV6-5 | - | TGTGCCAGCAACGACAGGTCCGGAGAGACCCAGTACTTC | CASNDRSGETQYF
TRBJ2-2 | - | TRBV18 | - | TGTGCCAGCTCACCTGACCGAGCTCGGGCCGGGGAGCTGTTTTTT | CASSPDRARAGELFF
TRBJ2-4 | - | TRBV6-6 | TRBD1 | TGTGCCAGCAGTTACCCAGAAAGGGACAGGGGAAACATTCAGTACTTC | CASSYPERDRGNIQYF
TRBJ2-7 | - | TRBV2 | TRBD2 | TGTGCCAGCTGCAGCGGGAGTAGCTACGAGCAGTACTTC | CASCSGSSYEQYF
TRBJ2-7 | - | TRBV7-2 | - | TGTGCCAGCAGCTTAGGGTCCGGGGGGCTCTACGAGCAGTACTTC | CASSLGSGGLYEQYF
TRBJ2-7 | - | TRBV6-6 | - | TGTGCCAGCTCCCTCGCAGGCAGCAGCTCCTACGAGCAGTACTTC | CASSLAGSSSYEQYF
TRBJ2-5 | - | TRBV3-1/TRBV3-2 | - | TGTGCCAGCAGCCAAGGAGGGCCTGAGACCCAGTACTTC | CASSQGGPETQYF
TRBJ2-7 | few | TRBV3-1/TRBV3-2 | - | TGTGCCAGCAGTTCCAGGGGGGTCAACGAGCAGTACTTC | CASSSRGVNEQYF